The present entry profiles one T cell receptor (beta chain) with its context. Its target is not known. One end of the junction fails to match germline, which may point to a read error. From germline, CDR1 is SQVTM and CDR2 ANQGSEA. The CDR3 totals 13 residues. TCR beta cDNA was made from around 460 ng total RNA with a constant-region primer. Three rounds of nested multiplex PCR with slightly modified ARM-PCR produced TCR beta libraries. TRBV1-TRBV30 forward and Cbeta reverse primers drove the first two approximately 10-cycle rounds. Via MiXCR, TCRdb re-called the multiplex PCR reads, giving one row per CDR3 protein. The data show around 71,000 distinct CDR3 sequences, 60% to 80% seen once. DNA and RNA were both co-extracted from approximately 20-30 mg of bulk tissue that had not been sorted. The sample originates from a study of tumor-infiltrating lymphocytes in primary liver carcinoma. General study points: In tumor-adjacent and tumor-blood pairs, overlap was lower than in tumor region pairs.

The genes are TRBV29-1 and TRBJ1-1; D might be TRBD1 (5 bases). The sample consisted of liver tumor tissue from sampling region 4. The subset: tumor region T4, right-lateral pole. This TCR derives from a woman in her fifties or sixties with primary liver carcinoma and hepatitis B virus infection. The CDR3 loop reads CSARGDLSIEVFF. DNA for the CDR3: TGCAGCGCCAGAGGGGATTTGAGCATTGAAGTTTTCTTT.